This is a list of T cell receptor beta chains from one sample in a study of CD4 T cells in relation to SARS-CoV-2 and coronaviruses. Sequencing used immunoSEQ multiplex PCR; TCRdb keeps in-frame clones, though not all of them. This sample has approximately 60,000 clones, with approximately 90% found just once. Material: naive CD4+ T cells from PBMCs. Receptors originate from an adult with COVID-19. CDR3s include the opening cysteine and the closing phenylalanine or tryptophan. A D gene is named only where the DNA matches it firmly. Clone size, where shown, is once, few, many, or a class for clones that have expanded.

DNA: TGTGCCAGCAGCTTGGGACATTCAAACTATGGCTACACCTTC
CDR3: CASSLGHSNYGYTF
D: -
J: TRBJ1-2
size: -
V: TRBV5-6

DNA: TGTGCCAGCAGAGAGTACAATGAGCAGTTCTTC
CDR3: CASREYNEQFF
D: -
J: TRBJ2-1
size: few
V: TRBV2

DNA: TGTGCCAGCAGCTGGACTCCGGGCTACGAGCAGTACTTC
CDR3: CASSWTPGYEQYF
D: -
J: TRBJ2-7
size: -
V: TRBV2

DNA: TGTGCCATCAGTTTGGGCCTGGGGGGCACAGATACGCAGTATTTT
CDR3: CAISLGLGGTDTQYF
D: -
J: TRBJ2-3
size: -
V: TRBV10-3

DNA: TGTGCCAGCAGCTTACTCCTAGCGGGTCCGACCCAGCCCCCCTACGAGCAGTACTTC
CDR3: CASSLLLAGPTQPPYEQYF
D: TRBD2
J: TRBJ2-7
size: -
V: TRBV11-2

DNA: TGTGCCAGCAGTTGGCAGGGGGTATCTGGGGCCAACGTCCTGACTTTC
CDR3: CASSWQGVSGANVLTF
D: TRBD1
J: TRBJ2-6
size: -
V: TRBV2

DNA: TGTGCCAGCAGTAGGGGACAGCGGTGGAGTGAAAAACTGTTTTTT
CDR3: CASSRGQRWSEKLFF
D: TRBD1
J: TRBJ1-4
size: -
V: TRBV6-5

DNA: TGCGCCAGCAGCACTCTAGCTGATCCCTACGAGCAGTACTTC
CDR3: CASSTLADPYEQYF
D: -
J: TRBJ2-7
size: -
V: TRBV4-1

DNA: TGTGCCAGCTCACAATACGGGGGGAATGAGCAGTTCTTC
CDR3: CASSQYGGNEQFF
D: TRBD2
J: TRBJ2-1
size: -
V: TRBV18

DNA: TGTGCCAGCAGTGCCGGGCTGCGGGAAAAACTGTTTTTT
CDR3: CASSAGLREKLFF
D: -
J: TRBJ1-4
size: -
V: TRBV2

DNA: TGTGCCAGCAGCCAAGTTACCCTCACAGATACGCAGTATTTT
CDR3: CASSQVTLTDTQYF
D: -
J: TRBJ2-3
size: -
V: TRBV27

DNA: TGTGCCAGCAGTTTAGGGGCTTGGGCGTGGGGGGGCATTCAGCCCCAGCATTTT
CDR3: CASSLGAWAWGGIQPQHF
D: -
J: TRBJ1-5
size: -
V: TRBV28

DNA: TGTGCCAGCAGCGACCTCCCGGGACAAATATTGGAGACCCAGTACTTC
CDR3: CASSDLPGQILETQYF
D: -
J: TRBJ2-5
size: -
V: TRBV25-1

DNA: TGTGCCAGTAGTATAGGTATAGCGGGGCAAGAGACCCAGTACTTC
CDR3: CASSIGIAGQETQYF
D: TRBD2
J: TRBJ2-5
size: -
V: TRBV19

DNA: TGTGCCAGCAGCCGAACAGCTACACCTCCCTACGAGCAGTACTTC
CDR3: CASSRTATPPYEQYF
D: -
J: TRBJ2-7
size: -
V: TRBV3-1/TRBV3-2

DNA: TGTGCCAGCAGCCAAGACCGGGGAAGGGAAGAAGCTTTCTTT
CDR3: CASSQDRGREEAFF
D: -
J: TRBJ1-1
size: -
V: TRBV3-1/TRBV3-2